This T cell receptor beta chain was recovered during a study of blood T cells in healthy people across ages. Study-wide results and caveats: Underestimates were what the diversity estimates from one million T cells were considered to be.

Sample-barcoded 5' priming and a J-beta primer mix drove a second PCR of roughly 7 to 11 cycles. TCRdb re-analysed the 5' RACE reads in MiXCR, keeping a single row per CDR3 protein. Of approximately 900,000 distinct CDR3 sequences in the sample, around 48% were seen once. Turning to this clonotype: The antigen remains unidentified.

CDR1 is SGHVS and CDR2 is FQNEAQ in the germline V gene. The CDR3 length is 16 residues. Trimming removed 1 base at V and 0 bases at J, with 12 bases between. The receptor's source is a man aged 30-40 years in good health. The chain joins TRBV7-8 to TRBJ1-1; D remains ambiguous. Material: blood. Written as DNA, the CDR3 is TGTGCCAGCAGCTTAGTTGTCGCCAGTATGAACACTGAAGCTTTCTTT. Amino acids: CASSLVVASMNTEAFF. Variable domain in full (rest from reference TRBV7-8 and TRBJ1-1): GAGVSQSPRYKVAKRGQDVALRCDPISGHVSLFWYQQALGQGPEFLTYFQNEAQLDKSGLPSDRFFAERPEGSVSTLKIQRTQQEDSAVYLCASSLVVASMNTEAFFGQGTRLTVV.